This is a list of T cell receptor beta chains from one sample in a study of cytomegalovirus exposure and HLA in healthy donors. Assay used: immunoSEQ multiplex PCR; TCRdb lists only in-frame clones, some missing. There are roughly 300,000 clones in the sample; about nine tenths occur only once, and less than 4% lies in the top ten. The material sequenced was PBMCs. The receptor set was obtained from a man between 35 and 55 years old in good health and CMV-seropositive. Each CDR3 is given with its conserved first and last residue. Each record gives: clone size, D gene, J gene, V gene, CDR3 protein, CDR3 DNA. The D gene is left open where the match is weak. Not every row has a clone size; where given, it reads once, few, many or a size class.

NA NA TRBJ2-4 TRBV23-1 CASNAPGEAKNIQYF TGCGCCAGCAATGCCCCAGGGGAGGCCAAAAACATTCAGTACTTC
once TRBD2 TRBJ2-3 TRBV5-5 CASSAPLAVLPTDTQYF TGTGCCAGCAGCGCTCCCCTAGCGGTTTTACCCACAGATACGCAGTATTTT
NA NA TRBJ2-7 TRBV6-1 CASSPDTTYEQYF TGTGCCAGCAGTCCCGACACGACCTACGAGCAGTACTTC
NA TRBD2 TRBJ2-2 TRBV7-2 CASSFFPSGSRFTGELFF TGTGCCAGCAGCTTTTTCCCTAGCGGGAGTCGGTTCACCGGGGAGCTGTTTTTT
once NA TRBJ2-3 TRBV5-1 CASSQTTSTDTQYF TGCGCCAGCAGCCAAACTACTAGCACAGATACGCAGTATTTT
once TRBD2 TRBJ2-1 TRBV5-4 CASSSASGPFNEQFF TGTGCCAGCAGCTCGGCTAGCGGCCCTTTCAATGAGCAGTTCTTC
NA TRBD2 TRBJ2-5 TRBV2 CASSEVASGSETQYF TGTGCCAGCAGTGAAGTTGCTAGCGGGAGTGAGACCCAGTACTTC
NA NA TRBJ2-1 TRBV15 CATSRGSGDFYNEQFF TGTGCCACCAGCAGAGGAAGCGGAGACTTCTACAATGAGCAGTTCTTC
NA NA TRBJ1-5 TRBV5-6 CASSRRGFSQPQHF TGTGCCAGCAGCCGCAGGGGTTTCAGTCAGCCCCAGCATTTT
NA NA TRBJ1-2 TRBV5-1 CASKHYTPEGYGYTF TGCGCCAGCAAACACTACACACCGGAGGGGTATGGCTACACCTTC
NA NA TRBJ2-7 TRBV27 CASRSSYEQYF TGTGCCAGCAGGAGCTCCTACGAGCAGTACTTC
NA TRBD2 TRBJ2-7 TRBV2 CASHQGLAVSYEQYF TGTGCCAGCCACCAAGGACTAGCGGTCTCCTACGAGCAGTACTTC
NA NA TRBJ1-5 TRBV28 CASSLIFGANQPQHF TGTGCCAGCAGTTTAATTTTCGGTGCCAATCAGCCCCAGCATTTT
once NA TRBJ2-5 TRBV20-1 CSARLQQQYF TGCAGTGCTAGACTTCAACAACAGTACTTC
NA TRBD2 TRBJ2-2 TRBV7-2 CATPPSGRAHGELFF TGTGCCACCCCCCCTAGCGGGAGGGCCCACGGGGAGCTGTTTTTT
NA TRBD2 TRBJ2-5 TRBV7-6 CASSLLAGGETQYF TGTGCCAGCAGCTTACTAGCGGGCGGGGAGACCCAGTACTTC